These 13 T cell receptor beta chains were all obtained from the same sample, sequenced in a study of T cell responses to AZD1222 COVID-19 vaccine. TCRdb keeps only in-frame clones here, not all; method: immunoSEQ multiplex PCR. The sample includes 85,000 to 120,000 clones, roughly nine tenths of them seen just once. This specimen was peripheral blood, taken on day 0 of AZD1222 vaccination. Receptors were obtained from an adult in good health.

This clone was picked up a small number of times. The chain's CDR3 is CASSPGRARAEAFF. The CDR3, as DNA: TGTGCCAGTAGCCCCGGTCGGGCTCGGGCTGAAGCTTTCTTT. This chain links TRBV19 with TRBJ1-1; D is ambiguous. V dropped 6 bases and J dropped 6 bases, with 17 bases sitting between them. This CDR3 is built from 14 residues. The germline CDR1 and CDR2 sequences are LNHDA and SQIVND (reference sequence).

The CDR3 DNA reads as TGTGCCAGCAGACCGCTAGCGGGAGCGATCTCCTACGAGCAGTACTTC. It specifies CASRPLAGAISYEQYF. This chain joins TRBV28 and TRBJ2-7; 10 nucleotides line up with TRBD2. With V trimmed by 6 bases and J by 0 bases, 8 bases remained unmatched. The germline CDR1 and CDR2 sequences are MDHEN and SYDVKM. CDR3 length equals 16 residues.

V gene TRBV10-1 combines with J gene TRBJ2-7, with 10 bases aligning to TRBD2. The CDR3 is 18 residues long. Germline V CDR1 and CDR2: WNHNN, SYGVQD (reference sequence). V lost 0 bases and J lost 2; bases outside the gene matches: 10. The CDR3 region has the DNA TGCGCCAGCAGTGAGTCGGGATACTGGACTAGCGGACCCTACGAGCAGTACTTC. This translates into CASSESGYWTSGPYEQYF.

This clone was picked up one time. The V and J genes are TRBV27 and TRBJ2-7; 8 positions agree with TRBD1. This CDR3 comprises 15 residues. The J segment lost 4 bases and the V segment lost 5 bases, leaving 10 bases of the junction unmatched. Germline V CDR1 and CDR2: MNHEY, SMNVEV (reference sequence). The CDR3 reads CASSPNRGTSYEQYF. The CDR3 DNA is TGTGCCAGCAGTCCGAACAGGGGGACATCATACGAGCAGTACTTC.

This clone has more than one count but fewer than ten. The chain is built from TRBV18 and TRBJ2-1, with a tentative D call TRBD2 (5 bases). The CDR3 loop spans 15 amino acids. Germline values: CDR1 KGHSH, CDR2 LQKENI. The V gene lost 2 bases and the J gene lost 9 bases, with 17 bases spanning the gap. CDR3 bases: TGTGCCAGCTCACCATCACTAGTAGCTTTCCCTGAGCAGTTCTTC. Translating it yields CASSPSLVAFPEQFF.

The V call is TRBV6-6, the J call TRBJ1-3; maybe TRBD1 (6 bases). From germline, CDR1 is MNHNY and CDR2 SVGAGI (reference sequence). The V end was cut by 6 bases, the J end by 3 bases, with 18 bases between. The CDR3 is 16 residues long. CDR3 coding DNA: TGTGCCAGCAGACCCGAGGGGGGCGGTTTTGGAAACACCATATATTTT. Its protein is CASRPEGGGFGNTIYF.

V usage is TRBV7-6 and J usage is TRBJ2-3; 7 bases agree with TRBD1. The CDR3 has 16 residues. Germline V lookup: CDR1 SGHVS, CDR2 FNYEAQ. J lost 1 base, V lost 5 bases, and 9 bases had no gene match. CDR3 DNA: TGTGCCAGCAGCCCAATACAGGGGCGCCGCACAGATACGCAGTATTTT. It is translated as CASSPIQGRRTDTQYF.

The chain is built from TRBV18 and TRBJ2-1, with D possibly matching TRBD1 (5 bases). The germline CDR1 and CDR2 sequences are KGHSH and LQKENI. V was cut by 0 bases and J by 6 bases, with 12 bases left in between. The CDR3 consists of 15 residues. CDR3 sequence: CASSPPQGTPNEQFF. CDR3 nucleotide sequence: TGTGCCAGCTCACCACCGCAGGGAACCCCCAATGAGCAGTTCTTC.

This chain uses TRBV5-4 with TRBJ1-4; TRBD1 matches 8 bases. V shed 5 bases, J shed 6 bases, and the junction held 6 bases outside the gene matches. The CDR3 runs 14 residues. Germline loops: CDR1 SGHNT, CDR2 YYREEE (reference sequence). This CDR3 is CASSRTGQDEKLFF. DNA of the CDR3: TGTGCCAGCAGTCGGACAGGGCAAGATGAAAAACTGTTTTTT. Looking up the rest from reference TRBV5-4 and TRBJ1-4 gives the full variable domain: ETGVTQSPTHLIKTRGQQVTLRCSSQSGHNTVSWYQQALGQGPQFIFQYYREEENGRGNFPPRFSGLQFPNYSSELNVNALELDDSALYLCASSRTGQDEKLFFGSGTQLSVL.

This chain uses TRBV19 with TRBJ2-1; 10 bases agree with TRBD2. The V gene's germline CDR1 is LNHDA and CDR2 SQIVND (reference sequence). V dropped 9 bases and J dropped 0; count of bases not matched to a gene: 5. The CDR3 totals 15 residues. The CDR3 sequence: CASGLAVSSYNEQFF. The CDR3 DNA sequence: TGTGCCAGCGGACTAGCGGTGAGCTCCTACAATGAGCAGTTCTTC.

The gene calls are TRBV5-1 and TRBJ1-1; 9 nucleotides agree with TRBD1. Germline loops: CDR1 SGHRS, CDR2 YFSETQ. V lost 1 base, J lost 3 bases, and 7 bases stayed unmatched. CDR3 length: 16 residues. The CDR3 spells CASSLTGQGIHTEAFF. Written as DNA, the CDR3 is TGCGCCAGCAGCTTGACAGGACAGGGGATCCACACTGAAGCTTTCTTT.

This clone has just one count. This chain connects TRBV11-1 to TRBJ2-7, with D perhaps TRBD2 (5 bases). The CDR3 covers 14 residues. Germline values: CDR1 SGHAT, CDR2 FQDESV (reference sequence). V dropped 5 bases and J dropped 6 bases, with 17 bases sitting between them. CDR3 sequence: CASSPEDWGSEQYF. The CDR3 region has the DNA TGTGCCAGCAGCCCCGAGGACTGGGGTAGCGAGCAGTACTTC.

The chain carries TRBV5-6 and TRBJ2-2; D is unclear. V was pared by 4 bases and J by 6 bases, with 19 bases between. Germline V gene lookup returns CDR1 SGHDT and CDR2 YYEEEE. The length of the CDR3 is 16 residues. CDR3 coding DNA: TGTGCCAGCAGCGAACCTAGGGATAATATCGCCGGGGAGCTGTTTTTT. Its protein product is CASSEPRDNIAGELFF.